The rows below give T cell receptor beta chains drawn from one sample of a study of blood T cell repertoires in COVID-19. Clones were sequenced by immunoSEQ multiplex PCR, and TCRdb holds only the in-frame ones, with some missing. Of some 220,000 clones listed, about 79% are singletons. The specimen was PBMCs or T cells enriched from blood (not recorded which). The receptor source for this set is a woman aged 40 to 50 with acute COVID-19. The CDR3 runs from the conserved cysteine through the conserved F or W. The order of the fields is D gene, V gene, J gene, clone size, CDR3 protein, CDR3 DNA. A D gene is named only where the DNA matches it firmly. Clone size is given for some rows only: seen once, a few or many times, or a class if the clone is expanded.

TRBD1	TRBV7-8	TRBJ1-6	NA	CASSLRQGHSPLHF	TGTGCCAGCAGCCTCCGACAGGGTCATTCACCCCTCCACTTT
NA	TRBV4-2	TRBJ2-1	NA	CASSRLTGILEQFF	TGTGCCAGCAGTCGTCTAACAGGGATTCTTGAGCAGTTCTTC
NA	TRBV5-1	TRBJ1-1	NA	CASRAIQENTEAFF	TGCGCCAGCAGAGCGATACAGGAGAACACTGAAGCTTTCTTT
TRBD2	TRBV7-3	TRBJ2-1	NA	CASSPRLAGGYEQFF	TGTGCCAGCAGCCCCAGACTAGCGGGAGGGTATGAGCAGTTCTTC
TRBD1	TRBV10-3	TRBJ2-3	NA	CAISESGQGATDTQYF	TGTGCCATCAGTGAGTCGGGGCAGGGGGCAACAGATACGCAGTATTTT
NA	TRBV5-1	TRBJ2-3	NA	CASSLDGSKSDTQYF	TGCGCCAGCAGCTTGGACGGGAGCAAATCAGATACGCAGTATTTT
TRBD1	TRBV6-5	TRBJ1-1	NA	CASSSHRGMNTEAFF	TGTGCCAGCAGTTCTCACAGGGGAATGAACACTGAAGCTTTCTTT
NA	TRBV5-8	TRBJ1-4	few	CASSFRSLATNEKLFF	TGTGCCAGCAGCTTCAGATCTCTCGCAACTAATGAAAAACTGTTTTTT
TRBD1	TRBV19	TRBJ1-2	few	CASSIAGTGGYGYTF	TGTGCCAGTAGTATCGCCGGGACAGGGGGCTATGGCTACACCTTC
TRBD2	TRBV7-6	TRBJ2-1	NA	CASSTGGLAGGAYNEQFF	TGTGCCAGCAGCACGGGGGGGCTAGCGGGAGGGGCCTACAATGAGCAGTTCTTC
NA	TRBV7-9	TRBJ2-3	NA	CASELRDTQYF	TGTGCCAGTGAGCTTAGAGATACGCAGTATTTT
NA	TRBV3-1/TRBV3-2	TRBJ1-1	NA	CASGLGGTEAFF	TGTGCCAGCGGCTTAGGGGGCACTGAAGCTTTCTTT
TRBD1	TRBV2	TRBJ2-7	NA	CASSGGQGSRYEQYF	TGTGCCAGCAGTGGAGGACAGGGTAGCCGCTACGAGCAGTACTTC
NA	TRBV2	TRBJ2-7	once	CASRAGVDEQYF	TGTGCCAGCAGGGCAGGGGTCGACGAGCAGTACTTC
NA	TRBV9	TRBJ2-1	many	CASSALSDYNEQFF	TGTGCCAGCAGCGCCCTTAGCGACTACAATGAGCAGTTCTTC
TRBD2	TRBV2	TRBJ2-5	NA	CASSEGRGGKTQYF	TGTGCCAGCAGTGAAGGGCGGGGGGGGAAGACCCAGTACTTC
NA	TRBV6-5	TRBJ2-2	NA	CATKTDANTGELFF	TGTGCCACCAAGACAGACGCGAACACCGGGGAGCTGTTTTTT
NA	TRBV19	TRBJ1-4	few	CASRQVSTNEKLFF	TGTGCCAGTAGACAGGTATCAACTAATGAAAAACTGTTTTTT
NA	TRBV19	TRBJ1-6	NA	CASSLLRANNSPLHF	TGTGCCAGTAGCCTATTGAGGGCGAATAATTCACCCCTCCACTTT
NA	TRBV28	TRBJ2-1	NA	CASTGTPSNEQFF	TGTGCCAGCACGGGGACACCCAGTAATGAGCAGTTCTTC